The 25 T cell receptor beta chains listed next were all sequenced from one sample in a study of blood T cells in healthy people across ages. A second PCR of roughly 7 to 11 cycles used a sample-barcoded 5' primer and a J-beta primer mix. TCRdb fed the 5' RACE reads into MiXCR, producing one record per CDR3 protein. The sample holds hundreds of thousands of distinct CDR3 sequences, about 48% seen once. The source material was blood. Source of these receptors: a young man in good health.

The V gene is TRBV2, the J gene TRBJ1-2; weak D call: TRBD1 (6 bases). Germline V lookup: CDR1 SNHLY, CDR2 FYNNEI. V lost 2 bases and J 3 bases, leaving 10 bases between the germline ends. The CDR3 loop spans 14 amino acids. The DNA for the CDR3 is TGTGCCAGCAGTGAACGGGCAGGGGACTATGGCTACACCTTC. Translation gives CASSERAGDYGYTF.

This chain joins TRBV6-2 or TRBV6-3 and TRBJ2-4; TRBD2 is a possible D gene (5 bases). The DNA end is more similar to TRBJ2-7, so the J call may be wrong. CDR3 length: 14 amino acids. CDR1 is MNHEY and CDR2 is SVGEGT in the germline V gene. The chain's CDR3 is CASSDPGKHYEQYF. The CDR3 DNA reads TGTGCCAGCAGCGACCCCGGGAAACACTACGAGCAGTACTTC.

A few counts support this clonotype. The chain combines TRBV5-6 with TRBJ1-4, with 12 bases identical to TRBD1. From germline, CDR1 is SGHDT and CDR2 YYEEEE. V was pared by 4 bases and J by 8 bases, with 3 bases of the junction left unmatched. This CDR3 is built from 14 residues. CDR3 sequence reads: CASSGTGGREKLFF. CDR3 coding DNA: TGTGCCAGCAGCGGGACAGGGGGCCGAGAAAAACTGTTTTTT.

In its sample, this clonotype was seen many times. This sequence joins TRBV10-3 and TRBJ2-7, with D possibly matching TRBD2 (6 bases). V lost 5 bases to trimming and J lost 2 bases, with 16 bases between them. Germline CDR1 reads ENHRY; CDR2 reads SYGVKD. The CDR3 has 15 residues. CDR3 residues: CAISSRESTPYEQYF. The CDR3 coding sequence is TGTGCCATCAGTTCCCGGGAGTCTACCCCCTACGAGCAGTACTTC.

This clonotype occurred many times. This chain joins TRBV6-2 or TRBV6-3 and TRBJ2-3; D gene ambiguous. The CDR3 extends over 18 amino acids. Trimming shortened V by 4 bases and J by 0 bases, and 20 bases separated the two germline ends. The germline gives CDR1 MNHEY, CDR2 SVGEGT. The CDR3 DNA follows: TGTGCCAGCAGTTCCCCCCGAGCGATCAGAACTAGCACAGATACGCAGTATTTT. It yields the protein CASSSPRAIRTSTDTQYF.

The gene calls are TRBV20-1 and TRBJ2-7; D possibly corresponds to TRBD2 (5 bases). Deletions cut 6 bases from V and 1 base from J, with 19 bases between. CDR3 length: 15 amino acids. CDR1 is DFQATT, CDR2 SNEGSKA, per germline (reference sequence). The CDR3 loop reads CSAPRAGLISYEQYF. CDR3 in DNA: TGCAGTGCCCCAAGGGCGGGCCTCATTTCCTACGAGCAGTACTTC.

The J gene is TRBJ2-2, the V gene TRBV7-2; D is possibly TRBD2 (5 bases). CDR3 length: 18 residues. Germline-derived CDR1 and CDR2 are SGHTA and FQGNSA. V lost 1 base and J lost 1, with 16 bases in between. The CDR3 DNA is TGTGCCAGCAGCTTAGGCTGGCGGGCAGGAGAGAACACCGGGGAGCTGTTTTTT. Amino acids: CASSLGWRAGENTGELFF. Full variable domain (remainder filled in from reference TRBV7-2 and TRBJ2-2): GAGVSQSPSNKVTEKGKDVELRCDPISGHTALYWYRQSLGQGLEFLIYFQGNSAPDKSGLPSDRFSAERTGGSVSTLTIQRTQQEDSAVYLCASSLGWRAGENTGELFFGEGSRLTVL.

A few counts support this clonotype. This chain connects TRBV5-1 to TRBJ2-7, with 7 bases lining up with TRBD1. V lost 7 bases, J lost 1 base, and 2 bases stayed unmatched. Per the germline V gene, CDR1 is SGHRS and CDR2 is YFSETQ. The length of the CDR3 is 12 residues. The CDR3 bases are TGCGCCAGCGGGACAGAGTCCTACGAGCAGTACTTC. Its translation is CASGTESYEQYF.

The rearrangement uses TRBV4-2 and TRBJ1-4; D unresolved. The CDR3 spans 16 residues. V was pared by 3 bases and J by 5 bases, with 16 bases between. Germline CDR1 LGHNA, CDR2 YNFKEQ. This CDR3 reads CASSHRSGRGNEKLFF. CDR3 DNA: TGTGCCAGCAGCCACCGCTCCGGTCGCGGGAATGAAAAACTGTTTTTT.

This sequence joins TRBV27 and TRBJ1-1; perhaps TRBD1 as D (6 bases). Germline V CDR1 and CDR2: MNHEY, SMNVEV (reference sequence). The V gene lost 11 bases and the J gene lost 6 bases, with 13 bases spanning the gap. The CDR3 spans 11 residues. The CDR3 DNA reads TGTGCCCGCCACAGGGCTTCTGAAGCTTTCTTT. It encodes CARHRASEAFF.

This clonotype is labeled as medium-sized. V is TRBV27 and J is TRBJ2-7; tentatively, D is TRBD2 (6 bases). This CDR3 is 15 amino acids long. The germline CDR1 and CDR2 sequences are MNHEY and SMNVEV (reference sequence). The germline V and J ends were trimmed by 4 bases and 3 bases, with 16 bases remaining between them. CDR3 nucleotides: TGTGCCAGCAGTTCTCTAGCGTCCCATCGCTACGAGCAGTACTTC. It specifies CASSSLASHRYEQYF.

This chain joins TRBV21-1 and TRBJ2-1; whether TRBD1, the table's D call, matches the DNA was not checked. TRBV21-1 is deemed a pseudogene. CDR3 size: 14 residues. CDR3 nucleotide sequence: TGTGCCAGCAGCAACGATAGGACAGGGTATGAGCAGTTCTTC. This codes for CASSNDRTGYEQFF.

The chain combines TRBV7-2 with TRBJ2-7; perhaps D is TRBD1 or TRBD2 (5 bases each). The CDR3 spans 17 residues. Trimming removed 1 base from V and 5 bases from J, with 21 bases in between. The germline CDR1 and CDR2 sequences are SGHTA and FQGNSA. This chain's CDR3 is CASSLGVSGRAIHEQYF. CDR3 nucleotides: TGTGCCAGCAGCTTAGGAGTATCGGGGCGCGCTATCCACGAGCAGTACTTC.

The rearrangement links TRBV20-1 to TRBJ1-2; 7 nucleotides line up with TRBD1. V lost 0 bases to trimming and J lost 4 bases; unmatched junction nucleotides: 8. There are 15 residues in the CDR3. Looked up from germline, CDR1 is DFQATT and CDR2 is SNEGSKA (reference sequence). CDR3 in amino acids: CSARDPGGTSYGYTF. DNA of the CDR3: TGCAGTGCTAGAGATCCAGGGGGTACTAGCTATGGCTACACCTTC.

The chain combines TRBV9 with TRBJ1-1; tentative D call: TRBD1 (6 bases). V dropped 4 bases and J dropped 5 bases, with 21 bases sitting between them. The CDR3 covers 16 residues. Germline values: CDR1 SGDLS, CDR2 YYNGEE. CDR3 nucleotides: TGTGCCAGCAGCCCCCCGACAGGCCAACCTAGGACTGAAGCTTTCTTT. Amino acid sequence: CASSPPTGQPRTEAFF.

The chain is built from TRBV28 and TRBJ2-5; tentatively, D is TRBD1 (6 bases). V gave up 4 bases and J gave up 11 bases, with 20 bases separating them. This CDR3 is built from 14 residues. CDR1 is MDHEN and CDR2 is SYDVKM in the germline V gene. The CDR3 loop is CASSSQGRAREQYF. DNA for the CDR3: TGTGCCAGCAGTTCACAGGGAAGGGCCCGTGAGCAGTACTTC.

The chain employs TRBV20-1 and TRBJ2-7; possibly TRBD2 for D (6 bases). The DNA end is more similar to TRBJ2-5, so the J call may be wrong. In germline, CDR1 is DFQATT, CDR2 SNEGSKA (reference sequence). CDR3 size: 14 residues. Written as DNA, the CDR3 is TGCAGTGCTCTTGTTAGCGGAAAACAAGAGACCCAGTACTTC. It translates to CSALVSGKQETQYF.

This clonotype was counted ten times or more. The chain is built from TRBV12-3 or TRBV12-4 and TRBJ2-3; D not resolved. V was trimmed by 6 bases and J by 4 bases, leaving 2 bases between them. The CDR3 length is 10 residues. CDR3 nucleotide sequence: TGTGCCAGCAGGGCAGATACGCAGTATTTT. It translates to CASRADTQYF.

About this clonotype itself: A single base separates this from a much larger clone, so it may be a read error. The V call is TRBV7-2, the J call TRBJ2-3; no reliable D call. This CDR3 has 15 amino acids. The germline CDR1 and CDR2 sequences are SGHTA and FQGNSA. The CDR3 region is CASSLVSQSTDMQYF. The CDR3 DNA reads as TGTGCCAGCAGCTTAGTTAGTCAGTCCACAGATATGCAGTATTTT.

This clonotype has just a few counts. The chain links TRBV3-1 to TRBJ1-5; 10 bases are a match to TRBD1. The CDR3 is 15 amino acids. V gave up 4 bases and J gave up 7 bases; unmatched junction bases: 7. The V gene's germline CDR1 is LGHDT and CDR2 YNNKEL (reference sequence). CDR3 in amino acids: CASSPGQGIRQPQHF. The CDR3 coding sequence is TGTGCCAGCAGCCCGGGACAGGGGATTAGGCAGCCCCAGCATTTT.

This rearrangement joins TRBV3-1 to TRBJ2-3; 8 nucleotides agree with TRBD2. Germline lookup yields CDR1 LGHDT and CDR2 YNNKEL (reference sequence). The CDR3 runs 16 residues. Trimming at V came to 4 bases and at J to 3 bases, leaving 9 bases not matched to a gene. The CDR3 spells CASSRSGTRQTDTQYF. The DNA of the CDR3 is TGTGCCAGCAGCCGCTCCGGGACTAGGCAGACAGATACGCAGTATTTT.

This clonotype came up many times. This chain joins TRBV5-1 and TRBJ2-5, with D uncertain. CDR1 and CDR2 from the germline V gene are SGHRS and YFSETQ. This CDR3 spans 14 amino acids. V lost 4 bases and J lost 0, with 10 bases in between. This CDR3 reads CASSPDSYQETQYF. CDR3 sequence (DNA): TGCGCCAGCAGCCCCGACTCGTACCAAGAGACCCAGTACTTC.

Concerning this clonotype: At one end, the junction sequence differs from germline, possibly due to a read error. The chain combines TRBV3-1 with TRBJ2-1; 9 bases are shared with TRBD2. Germline V CDR1 and CDR2: LGHDT, YNNKEL (reference sequence). The CDR3 consists of 15 residues. The CDR3 is CASSRTSGYYNGQFF. CDR3 in DNA: TGTGCCAGCAGCAGAACTAGCGGGTATTACAATGGGCAGTTCTTC.

This clonotype was counted between two and nine times. The chain recombines TRBV14 with TRBJ2-3; no firm D call. From germline, CDR1 is SGHDN and CDR2 FVKESK. V gave up 3 bases and J gave up 8 bases, with 9 bases separating them. The CDR3 runs to 12 residues. The CDR3 DNA follows: TGTGCCAGCAGCCAGGGCGTTAGTACGCAGTATTTT. It encodes CASSQGVSTQYF.

The rearrangement joins TRBV6-1 to TRBJ2-7, with 9 nucleotides matching TRBD1. In germline, CDR1 is MNHNS, CDR2 SASEGT. V lost 9 bases, J lost 1 base, and 7 bases stayed unmatched. The CDR3 has 14 residues. The CDR3 protein is CARPRDRVSYEQYF. In DNA form, the CDR3 reads TGTGCCAGACCCCGGGACAGGGTATCCTACGAGCAGTACTTC.